This TCR beta chain is drawn from a study of control samples from healthy donors and cancer patients. TCRdb's copy holds only in-frame clones and misses some; the assay was immunoSEQ multiplex PCR. This sample has approximately 150,000 clones, with 89% found just once. What was sequenced was blood. The TCR originated in a man aged 25 to 45 in good health.

The CDR3: CASSYGGVPRYTF. CDR3 bases: TGTGCCAGCAGTTATGGTGGGGTCCCTCGCTACACCTTC. The chain links TRBV6-2 or TRBV6-3 to TRBJ1-2; D call uncertain. V dropped 3 bases and J dropped 9 bases, with 14 bases sitting between them. Germline assignment: CDR1 MNHEY and CDR2 SVGEGT. This CDR3 is 13 amino acids long.